This is a list of T cell receptor beta chains from one sample in a study of blood T cells in healthy people across ages. One entry per CDR3 protein, called by TCRdb with MiXCR from the 5' RACE reads. The table lists 1.5 million to 2 million distinct CDR3 sequences, 28% of them singletons. The sequenced sample consisted of blood. The receptors derive from a woman aged 25 to 39 in good health. Both conserved end residues are trimmed from each CDR3. The size field is filled for only some rows; it gives once, few, many or a size class.

j_gene | abundance | v_gene | CDR3aa
TRBJ1-2 | many | TRBV5-1 | ASSLASSYLGDGYT
TRBJ2-1 | NA | TRBV7-9 | ASSPRSPGGPGEQF
TRBJ2-5 | few | TRBV4-1 | ASSHLIGTAVRTQY
TRBJ1-6 | NA | TRBV2 | ASKQGRDSPLH
TRBJ1-2 | NA | TRBV28 | ACRSTGTSNYGYT
TRBJ2-2 | NA | TRBV6-5 | ASRVPGTGELF
TRBJ2-1 | few | TRBV5-1 | ASSLGWVSYNEQF
TRBJ1-4 | NA | TRBV2 | ASRRDSLNEKLF
TRBJ2-1 | NA | TRBV2 | ASSSSIEQF
TRBJ2-1 | NA | TRBV20-1 | SARRVTSGGFDEQF
TRBJ2-1 | few | TRBV20-1 | SARDMGGSSYNEQF
TRBJ2-1 | few | TRBV5-4 | ASSLEARESYEQF
TRBJ2-7 | NA | TRBV5-1 | ASSLAFGTGVYEQY
TRBJ1-4 | NA | TRBV5-1 | ASKNRRETNEKLF
TRBJ1-2 | few | TRBV7-9 | ASSPTEGAVNYGYT
TRBJ2-1 | NA | TRBV14 | ASSPGLAGPFNEQF
TRBJ1-2 | NA | TRBV20-1 | SAPAQAHYGYT